The clone carrying this TCR beta chain was seen once. Its target is not known. CDR1 SGHTA and CDR2 FQGNSA come from the germline V gene. Trimming removed 1 base from V and 0 bases from J; junction bases left unmatched: 5. The CDR3 length is 17 residues. Generated by immunoSEQ multiplex PCR, the TCRdb table keeps only in-frame clones and is missing some. Of roughly 30,000 clones in the sample, about four fifths were seen once. The data stem from a study of a mutant IDH1 vaccine in newly diagnosed glioma. Study as a whole: Vaccines began 4-6 weeks after radiotherapy alone, or with temozolomide cycles. An approximately 62% male, approximately 40% female split and a mean age of 40.4 years characterized treated patients. Therapy received beforehand was radiotherapy, temozolomide, or both, with most patients given both.

The time point was: week 5, during vaccination. Topical imiquimod was applied with each vaccine dose, which held 300 ug of mutant IDH1 20-mer peptide. New WHO grade 3 or 4 astrocytomas that were IDH1-mutant and ATRX-lost had been found in donors. Sequenced material: PBMCs, taken from a glioma patient whose treatment included an IDH1 peptide vaccine. The V and J genes are TRBV7-2 and TRBJ2-3; the match to TRBD2 covers 9 bases. This clonotype was obtained from a man aged 25 to 45 with glioma. CDR3 nucleotides: TGTGCCAGCAGCTTAGTTGGACTAGCGAGGAGCACAGATACGCAGTATTTT. This translates into CASSLVGLARSTDTQYF.